The present entry profiles one TCR beta chain with its context. The data derive from a study of cytomegalovirus exposure and HLA in healthy donors. 13 Jbeta primers and 60 Vbeta primers were used for the PCR. Profiling relied on immunoSEQ multiplex PCR, and the TCRdb table lists in-frame clones only, not all of them. The sample holds about 200,000 clones, roughly 80% seen once. The sequence was obtained from a man between 25 and 39 years old in good health and CMV-seronegative. Material: PBMCs.

In DNA, the CDR3 is TGTGCCAGCAGCCCCCGACATGCAGGGGAGCAGTACTTC. Translated, it gives CASSPRHAGEQYF. The chain joins TRBV7-9 to TRBJ2-7; maybe TRBD1 (5 bases). The CDR3 loop spans 13 amino acids. The germline gives CDR1 SEHNR, CDR2 FQNEAQ (reference sequence). V was pared by 5 bases and J by 7 bases, with 15 bases between.